This entry concerns a single TCR beta chain. These data are taken from a study of T cell responses to AZD1222 COVID-19 vaccine. The CDR3 runs to 14 residues. CDR1 and CDR2 (germline): LGHDT, YNNKEL (reference sequence). V lost 7 bases to trimming and J lost 5 bases, with 17 bases between them. Sequenced by immunoSEQ multiplex PCR; TCRdb stores in-frame clones only, minus some. Counted here are some 56,000 clones, about 88% occurring once; the ten biggest clones make up 5% to 6.5%. This specimen consisted of peripheral blood, obtained 28 days after the second AZD1222 dose. The V and J genes are TRBV3-1 (or the pseudogene TRBV3-2) and TRBJ1-1, with D possibly being TRBD1 (5 bases). This clonotype was sampled from an adult who received the AZD1222 COVID-19 vaccine. The CDR3 sequence: CASTWGGANTEAFF. The CDR3 DNA is TGTGCCAGCACCTGGGGAGGGGCAAATACTGAAGCTTTCTTT.